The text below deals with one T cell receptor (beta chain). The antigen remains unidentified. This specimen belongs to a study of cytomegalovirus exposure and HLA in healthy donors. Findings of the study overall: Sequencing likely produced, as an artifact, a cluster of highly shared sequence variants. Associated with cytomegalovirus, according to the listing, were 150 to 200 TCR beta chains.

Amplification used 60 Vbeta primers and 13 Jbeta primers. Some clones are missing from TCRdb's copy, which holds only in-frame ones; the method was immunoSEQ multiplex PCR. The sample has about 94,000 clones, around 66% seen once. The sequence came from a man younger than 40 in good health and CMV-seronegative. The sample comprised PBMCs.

This chain's CDR3 is CASSQQGGNQPQHF. The CDR3 region has the DNA TGTGCCAGCAGTCAACAGGGGGGCAATCAGCCCCAGCATTTT. This chain joins TRBV7-2 and TRBJ1-5, with 8 bases fitting TRBD1. V lost 6 bases, J lost 2 bases, and 3 bases stayed unmatched. The CDR3 extends over 14 amino acids. CDR1 is SGHTA, CDR2 FQGNSA, per germline.